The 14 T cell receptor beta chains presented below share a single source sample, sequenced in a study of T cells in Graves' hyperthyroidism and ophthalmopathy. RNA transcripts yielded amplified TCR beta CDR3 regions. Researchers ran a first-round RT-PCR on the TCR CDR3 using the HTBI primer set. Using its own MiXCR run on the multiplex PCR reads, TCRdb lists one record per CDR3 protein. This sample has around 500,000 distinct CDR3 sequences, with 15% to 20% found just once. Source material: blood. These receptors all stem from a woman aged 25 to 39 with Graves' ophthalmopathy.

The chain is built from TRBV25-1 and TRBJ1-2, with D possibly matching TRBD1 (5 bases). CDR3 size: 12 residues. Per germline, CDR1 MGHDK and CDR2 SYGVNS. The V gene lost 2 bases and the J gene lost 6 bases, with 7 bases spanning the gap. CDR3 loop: CASSEVGDGYTF. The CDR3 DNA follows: TGTGCCAGCAGTGAAGTGGGGGATGGCTACACCTTC.

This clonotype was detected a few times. In DNA, the CDR3 is TGTGCCAGCAGTTTAGGCGGGATAAGCTCCTACAATGAGCAGTTCTTC. Translation: CASSLGGISSYNEQFF. This rearrangement joins TRBV28 to TRBJ2-1; D is possibly TRBD2 (6 bases). Trimming cost V 2 bases and J 0 bases, with 11 bases left between them. This CDR3 comprises 16 residues. CDR1 MDHEN and CDR2 SYDVKM come from the germline V gene.

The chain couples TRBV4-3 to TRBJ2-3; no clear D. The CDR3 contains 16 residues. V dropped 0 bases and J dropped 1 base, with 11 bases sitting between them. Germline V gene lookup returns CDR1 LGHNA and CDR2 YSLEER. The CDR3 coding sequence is TGCGCCAGCAGCCAAGATGGGGTTTCGGGCACAGATACGCAGTATTTT. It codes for CASSQDGVSGTDTQYF.

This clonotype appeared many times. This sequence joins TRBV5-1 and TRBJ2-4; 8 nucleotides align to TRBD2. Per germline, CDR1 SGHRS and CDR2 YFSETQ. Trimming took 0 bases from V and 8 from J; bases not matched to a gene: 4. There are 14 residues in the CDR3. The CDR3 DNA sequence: TGCGCCAGCAGCTTGGGACTAGCGATAGACATTCAGTACTTC. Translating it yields CASSLGLAIDIQYF.

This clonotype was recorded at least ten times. DNA for the CDR3: TGTGCCAGCAGCTCCTACCTCCTTAGCGGGGATTACAATGAGCAGTTCTTC. Translation: CASSSYLLSGDYNEQFF. V gene TRBV7-2 combines with J gene TRBJ2-1, with TRBD2 matching over 8 bases. V lost 4 bases and J lost 4; bases outside the gene matches: 12. The CDR3 loop spans 17 amino acids. Germline V CDR1 and CDR2: SGHTA, FQGNSA. The variable domain in full, with the rest retrieved from reference TRBV7-2 and TRBJ2-1, is GAGVSQSPSNKVTEKGKDVELRCDPISGHTALYWYRQSLGQGLEFLIYFQGNSAPDKSGLPSDRFSAERTGGSVSTLTIQRTQQEDSAVYLCASSSYLLSGDYNEQFFGPGTRLTVL.

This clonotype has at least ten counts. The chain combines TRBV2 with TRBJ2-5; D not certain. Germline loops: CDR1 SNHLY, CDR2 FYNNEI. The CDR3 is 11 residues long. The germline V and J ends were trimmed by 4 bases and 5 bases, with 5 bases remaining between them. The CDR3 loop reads CASSAQETQYF. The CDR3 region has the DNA TGTGCCAGCAGTGCCCAGGAGACCCAGTACTTC.

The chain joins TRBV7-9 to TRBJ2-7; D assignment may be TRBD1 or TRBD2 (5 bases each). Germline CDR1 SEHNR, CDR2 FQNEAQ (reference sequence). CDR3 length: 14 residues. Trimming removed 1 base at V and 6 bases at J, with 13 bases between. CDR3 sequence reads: CASSLGWAGSEQYF. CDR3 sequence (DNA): TGTGCCAGCAGCTTAGGGTGGGCAGGGAGCGAGCAGTACTTC.

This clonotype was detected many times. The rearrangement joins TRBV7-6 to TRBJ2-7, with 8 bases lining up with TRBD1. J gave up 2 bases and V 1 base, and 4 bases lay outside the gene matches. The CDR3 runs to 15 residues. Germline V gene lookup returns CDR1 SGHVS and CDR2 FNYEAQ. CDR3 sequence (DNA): TGTGCCAGCAGCTTAGGGACAGGGTACACCTACGAGCAGTACTTC. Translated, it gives CASSLGTGYTYEQYF.

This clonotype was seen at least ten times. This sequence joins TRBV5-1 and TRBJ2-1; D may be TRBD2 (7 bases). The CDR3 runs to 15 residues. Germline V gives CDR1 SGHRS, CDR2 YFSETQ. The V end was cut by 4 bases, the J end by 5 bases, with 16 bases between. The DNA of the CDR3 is TGCGCCAGCAGCATCGGGGGCGGGAGTAACAATGAGCAGTTCTTC. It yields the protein CASSIGGGSNNEQFF.

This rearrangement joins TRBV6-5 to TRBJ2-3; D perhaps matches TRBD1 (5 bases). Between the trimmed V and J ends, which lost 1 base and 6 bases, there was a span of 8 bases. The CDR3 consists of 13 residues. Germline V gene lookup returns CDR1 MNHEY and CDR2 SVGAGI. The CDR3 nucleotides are TGTGCCAGCAGTTACTTGGCAGGGGATACGCAGTATTTT. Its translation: CASSYLAGDTQYF.

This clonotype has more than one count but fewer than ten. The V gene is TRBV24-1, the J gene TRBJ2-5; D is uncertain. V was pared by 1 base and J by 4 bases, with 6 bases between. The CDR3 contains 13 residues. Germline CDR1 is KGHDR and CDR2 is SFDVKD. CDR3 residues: CATSDLSPETQYF. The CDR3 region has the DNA TGTGCCACCAGTGATTTATCACCAGAGACCCAGTACTTC.

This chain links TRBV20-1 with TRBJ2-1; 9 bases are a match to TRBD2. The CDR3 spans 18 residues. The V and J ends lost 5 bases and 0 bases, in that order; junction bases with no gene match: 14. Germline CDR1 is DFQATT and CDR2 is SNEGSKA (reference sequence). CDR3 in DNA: TGCAGTGCTTGGCCGGGGGCGGGAGGGCTTAGCTCCTACAATGAGCAGTTCTTC. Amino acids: CSAWPGAGGLSSYNEQFF.

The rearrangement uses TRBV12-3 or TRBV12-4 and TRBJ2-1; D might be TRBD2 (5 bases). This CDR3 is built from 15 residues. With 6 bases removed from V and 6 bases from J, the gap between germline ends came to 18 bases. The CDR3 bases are TGTGCCAGCAGCCTCGGGCCGGGATCAGGCAATGAGCAGTTCTTC. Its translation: CASSLGPGSGNEQFF.

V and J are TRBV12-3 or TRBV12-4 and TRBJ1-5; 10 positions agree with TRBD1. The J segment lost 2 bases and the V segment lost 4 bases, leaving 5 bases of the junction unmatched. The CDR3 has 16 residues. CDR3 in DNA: TGTGCCAGCAGTTCCGGGACAGGGGTTGGCAATCAGCCCCAGCATTTT. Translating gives CASSSGTGVGNQPQHF.